This record looks at one T cell receptor (beta chain) sequence and its context. The data derive from a study of blood T cell repertoires in COVID-19. Study-level background: Whether acute or convalescent, the COVID-19 samples came from the United States, Italy and Spain. Sample material is recorded as cDNA or gDNA derived from T cells, B-cell-depleted T cells, or PBMCs.

Methods used by the authors: Estimated nucleated cell counts came from reference gene primer amplification. Libraries were prepared by immunoSEQ multiplex PCR; TCRdb keeps only in-frame clonotypes and omits some of them. V and J calls and clone size follow that table, whereas D and trimming were derived from the DNA. The sample contains approximately 350,000 clones, 83% of which appear only once. This TCR was sampled from a man aged 25 to 40 with active or convalescent COVID-19. Sequencing was carried out using peripheral blood.

The CDR3 loop is CASSQGQGLAFF. CDR3 DNA: TGTGCCAGCAGCCAAGGACAGGGCTTAGCTTTCTTT. V usage is TRBV4-2 and J usage is TRBJ1-1; the match to TRBD1 covers 7 bases. V was clipped by 1 base and J by 10 bases; unmatched bases: 3. The CDR3 consists of 12 residues. Germline CDR1 reads LGHNA; CDR2 reads YNFKEQ.